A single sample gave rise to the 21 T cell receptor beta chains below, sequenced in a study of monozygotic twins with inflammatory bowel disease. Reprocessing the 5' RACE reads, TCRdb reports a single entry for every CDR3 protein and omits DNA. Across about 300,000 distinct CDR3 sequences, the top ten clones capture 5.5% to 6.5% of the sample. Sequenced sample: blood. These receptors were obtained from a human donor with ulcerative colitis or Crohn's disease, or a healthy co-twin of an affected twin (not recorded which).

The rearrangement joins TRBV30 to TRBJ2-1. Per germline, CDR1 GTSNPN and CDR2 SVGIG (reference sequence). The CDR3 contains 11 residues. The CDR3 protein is CAWADLDEQFF.

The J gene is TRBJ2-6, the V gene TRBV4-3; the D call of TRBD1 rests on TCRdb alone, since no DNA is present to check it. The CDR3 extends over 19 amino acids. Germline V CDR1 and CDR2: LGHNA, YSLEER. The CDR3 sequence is CASSQVGQGVSSGANVLTF.

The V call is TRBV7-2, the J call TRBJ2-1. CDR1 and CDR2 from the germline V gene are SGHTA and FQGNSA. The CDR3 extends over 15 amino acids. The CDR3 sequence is CASSLGPLSYNEQFF. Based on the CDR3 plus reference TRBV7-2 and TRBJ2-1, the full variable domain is GAGVSQSPSNKVTEKGKDVELRCDPISGHTALYWYRQSLGQGLEFLIYFQGNSAPDKSGLPSDRFSAERTGGSVSTLTIQRTQQEDSAVYLCASSLGPLSYNEQFFGPGTRLTVL.

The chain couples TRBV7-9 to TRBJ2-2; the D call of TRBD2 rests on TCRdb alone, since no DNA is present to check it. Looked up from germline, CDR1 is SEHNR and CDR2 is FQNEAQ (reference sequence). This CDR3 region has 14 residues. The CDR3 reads CASSPNKEGRELFF.

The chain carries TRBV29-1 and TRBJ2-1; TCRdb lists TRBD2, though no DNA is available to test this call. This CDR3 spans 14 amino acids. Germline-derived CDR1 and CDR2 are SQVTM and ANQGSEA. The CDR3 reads CRVAGGNSYNEQFF.

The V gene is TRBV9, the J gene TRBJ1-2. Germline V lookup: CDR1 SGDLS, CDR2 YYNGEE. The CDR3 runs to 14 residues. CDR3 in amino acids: CASSVVGNNYGYTF.

CDR3 sequence: CASSLQNHQPQHF. The chain carries TRBV7-2 and TRBJ1-5. CDR1 SGHTA and CDR2 FQGNSA come from the germline V gene. This CDR3 is 13 amino acids long.

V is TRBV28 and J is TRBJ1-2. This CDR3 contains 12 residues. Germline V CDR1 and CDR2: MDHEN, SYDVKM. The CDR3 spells CASIRGGLGYTF.

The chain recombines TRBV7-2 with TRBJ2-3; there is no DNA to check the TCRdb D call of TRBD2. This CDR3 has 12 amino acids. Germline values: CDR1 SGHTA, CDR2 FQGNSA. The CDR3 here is CASMLSGPTQYF.

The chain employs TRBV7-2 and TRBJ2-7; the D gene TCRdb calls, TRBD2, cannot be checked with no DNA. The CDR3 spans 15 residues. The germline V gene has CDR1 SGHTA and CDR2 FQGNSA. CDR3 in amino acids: CASSLGRREAYEQYF.

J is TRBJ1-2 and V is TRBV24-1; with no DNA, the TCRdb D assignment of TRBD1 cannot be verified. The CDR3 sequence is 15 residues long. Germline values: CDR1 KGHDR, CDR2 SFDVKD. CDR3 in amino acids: CATSTSDGQGYGYTF.

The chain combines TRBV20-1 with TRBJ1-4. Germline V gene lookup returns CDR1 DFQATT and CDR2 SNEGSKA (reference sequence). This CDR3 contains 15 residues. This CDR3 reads CSASDQGPTNEKLFF.

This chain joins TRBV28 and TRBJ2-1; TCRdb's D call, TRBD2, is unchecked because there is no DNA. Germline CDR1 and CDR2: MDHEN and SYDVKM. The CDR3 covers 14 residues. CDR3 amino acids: CASSPSGGAYEQFF.

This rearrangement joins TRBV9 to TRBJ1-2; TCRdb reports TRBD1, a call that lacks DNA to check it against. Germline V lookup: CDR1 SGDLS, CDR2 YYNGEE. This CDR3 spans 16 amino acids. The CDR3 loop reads CASSVEPDRVNYGYTF.

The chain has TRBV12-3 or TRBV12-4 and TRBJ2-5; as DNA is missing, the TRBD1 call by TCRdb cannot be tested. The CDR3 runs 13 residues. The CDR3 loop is CASSPLGGETQYF.

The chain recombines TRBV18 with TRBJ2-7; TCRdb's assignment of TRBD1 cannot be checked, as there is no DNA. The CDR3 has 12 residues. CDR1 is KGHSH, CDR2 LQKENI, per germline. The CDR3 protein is CASSTDSYEQYF.

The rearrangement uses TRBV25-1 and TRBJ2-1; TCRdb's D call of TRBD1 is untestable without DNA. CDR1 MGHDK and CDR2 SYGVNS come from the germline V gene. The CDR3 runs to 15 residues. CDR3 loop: CASSDADRGGNEQFF.

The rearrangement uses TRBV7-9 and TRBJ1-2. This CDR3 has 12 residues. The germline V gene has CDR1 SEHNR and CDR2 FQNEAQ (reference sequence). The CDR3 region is CASSPIVYGYTF.

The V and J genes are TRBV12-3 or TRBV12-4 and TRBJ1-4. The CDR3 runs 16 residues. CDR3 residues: CASSFTLDRFGEKLFF.

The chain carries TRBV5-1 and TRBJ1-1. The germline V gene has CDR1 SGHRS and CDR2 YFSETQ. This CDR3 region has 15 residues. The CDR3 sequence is CASSLQGRGNTEAFF. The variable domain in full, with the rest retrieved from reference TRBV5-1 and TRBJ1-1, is KAGVTQTPRYLIKTRGQQVTLSCSPISGHRSVSWYQQTPGQGLQFLFEYFSETQRNKGNFPGRFSGRQFSNSRSEMNVSTLELGDSALYLCASSLQGRGNTEAFFGQGTRLTVV.

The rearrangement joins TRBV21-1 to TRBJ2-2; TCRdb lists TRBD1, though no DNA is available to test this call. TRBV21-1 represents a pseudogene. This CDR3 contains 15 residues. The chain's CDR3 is CASSNRSGQAGELFF.